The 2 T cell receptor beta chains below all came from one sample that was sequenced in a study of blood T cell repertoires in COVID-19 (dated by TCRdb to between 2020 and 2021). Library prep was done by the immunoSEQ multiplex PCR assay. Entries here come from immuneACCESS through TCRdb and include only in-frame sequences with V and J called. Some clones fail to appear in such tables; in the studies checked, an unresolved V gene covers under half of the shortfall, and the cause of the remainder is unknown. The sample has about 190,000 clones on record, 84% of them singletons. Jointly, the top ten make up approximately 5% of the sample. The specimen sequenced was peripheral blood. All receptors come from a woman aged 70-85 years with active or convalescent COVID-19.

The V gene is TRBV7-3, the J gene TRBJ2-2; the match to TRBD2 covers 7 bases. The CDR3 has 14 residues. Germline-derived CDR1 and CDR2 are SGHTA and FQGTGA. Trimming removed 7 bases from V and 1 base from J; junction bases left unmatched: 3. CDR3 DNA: TGTGCCAGCAAGCGGGGAAAGAACACCGGGGAGCTGTTTTTT. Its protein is CASKRGKNTGELFF. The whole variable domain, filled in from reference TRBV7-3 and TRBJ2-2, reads GAGVSQTPSNKVTEKGKYVELRCDPISGHTALYWYRQSLGQGPEFLIYFQGTGAADDSGLPNDRFFAVRPEGSVSTLKIQRTERGDSAVYLCASKRGKNTGELFFGEGSRLTVL.

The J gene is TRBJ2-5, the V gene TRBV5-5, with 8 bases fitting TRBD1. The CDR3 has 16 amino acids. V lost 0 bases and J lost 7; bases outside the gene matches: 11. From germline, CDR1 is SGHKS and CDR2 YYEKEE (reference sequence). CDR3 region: CASSLAEQGGSWTQYF. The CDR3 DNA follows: TGTGCCAGCAGCTTGGCAGAACAGGGGGGTTCATGGACCCAGTACTTC.